These 11 T cell receptor beta chains share one sample of origin, sequenced in a study of regulatory T cells in long-lasting Graves disease. Time point: newly diagnosed GD, antithyroid drugs for less than 3 months. There was RNA extracted from PBMCs, and the TCR library was made from it. For TCR beta, libraries came from iRepertoire HTBI primers and Arm-PCR of CDR3 regions. One entry per CDR3 protein results from TCRdb running MiXCR on the multiplex PCR reads. The table shows around 400,000 distinct CDR3 sequences, with about 16% occurring only once. The material was peripheral blood mononuclear cells (PBMCs), obtained at new diagnosis, from a patient treated with antithyroid drugs. The receptor source for this set is a female donor with Graves disease.

This sequence joins TRBV7-2 and TRBJ2-2; tentative D call: TRBD1 (5 bases). The CDR3 is made up of 15 amino acids. V lost 6 bases, J lost 0 bases, and 11 bases lay in between. Germline V gene sequence: CDR1 SGHTA, CDR2 FQGNSA. The CDR3 nucleotides are TGTGCCAGCAGTACTGGGGCCGCGAACACCGGGGAGCTGTTTTTT. Its translation is CASSTGAANTGELFF.

This clonotype occurred many times. The V call is TRBV20-1, the J call TRBJ2-1; TRBD2 might be the D (6 bases). The CDR3 sequence is 15 residues long. Between the trimmed V and J ends, which lost 5 bases and 6 bases, there was a span of 20 bases. CDR1 and CDR2 (germline): DFQATT, SNEGSKA (reference sequence). CDR3 in amino acids: CSAPRVGGWGNEQFF. CDR3 coding DNA: TGCAGTGCTCCCAGGGTTGGGGGGTGGGGCAATGAGCAGTTCTTC.

This clonotype was counted at least ten times. The V and J genes are TRBV3-1 and TRBJ1-1; D is unclear. CDR1 is LGHDT and CDR2 is YNNKEL in the germline V gene (reference sequence). CDR3 size: 16 residues. Trimming removed 0 bases from V and 1 base from J, with 12 bases in between. CDR3 amino acids: CASSQDLRQANTEAFF. DNA of the CDR3: TGTGCCAGCAGCCAAGATCTAAGGCAGGCGAACACTGAAGCTTTCTTT.

This clonotype was counted a few times. The chain couples TRBV12-3 or TRBV12-4 to TRBJ1-3; no definite D call. This CDR3 is built from 14 residues. Trimming left V 2 bases short and J 4 bases short, with 9 bases between. For the CDR3, the DNA is TGTGCCAGCAGTTTAAATGCCGGGGGAAACACCATATATTTT. Protein product: CASSLNAGGNTIYF.

This clonotype was recorded many times. The CDR3 loop is CASSYAGVNSPLHF. CDR3 DNA: TGTGCCAGCAGTTACGCAGGGGTGAATTCACCCCTCCACTTT. The rearrangement joins TRBV6-2 or TRBV6-3 to TRBJ1-6; a possible D gene is TRBD1 (6 bases). Germline V gene lookup returns CDR1 MNHEY and CDR2 SVGEGT. The CDR3 sequence is 14 residues long. The V and J ends lost 2 bases and 7 bases respectively, with 9 bases between them.

The sample holds many counts of this clonotype. V gene TRBV6-1 combines with J gene TRBJ1-2; D uncertain. CDR3 length: 11 amino acids. Germline V lookup: CDR1 MNHNS, CDR2 SASEGT. V shed 5 bases and J shed 6 bases, with 7 bases lying between them. CDR3 protein: CASSTTDGYTF. The CDR3 nucleotides read TGTGCCAGCAGTACCACGGATGGCTACACCTTC.

Concerning this clonotype: A much larger clonotype is one base distant, so this may be a read error. The chain has TRBV6-2 or TRBV6-3 and TRBJ1-2; 10 bases match TRBD1. Trimming took 5 bases from V and 6 from J; bases not matched to a gene: 3. CDR1 MNHEY and CDR2 SVGEGT come from the germline V gene. The CDR3 extends over 13 amino acids. The CDR3 bases are TGTGCCAGCAGTACTGACAGGGGGCATGGCTACACCTTC. The encoded protein is CASSTDRGHGYTF.

Many counts were recorded for this clonotype. The V call is TRBV18, the J call TRBJ2-5; D unresolved. V gave up 0 bases and J gave up 2 bases, with 10 bases separating them. This CDR3 spans 15 amino acids. Germline values: CDR1 KGHSH, CDR2 LQKENI. CDR3 sequence (DNA): TGTGCCAGCTCACCACCGTCAGAAAAGCAAGAGACCCAGTACTTC. The encoded protein is CASSPPSEKQETQYF. Full variable domain (missing parts from reference TRBV18 and TRBJ2-5): NAGVMQNPRHLVRRRGQEARLRCSPMKGHSHVYWYRQLPEEGLKFMVYLQKENIIDESGMPKERFSAEFPKEGPSILRIQQVVRGDSAAYFCASSPPSEKQETQYFGPGTRLLVL.

V gene TRBV7-2 combines with J gene TRBJ1-1, with 7 nucleotides matching TRBD1. There are 18 residues in the CDR3. Germline assignment: CDR1 SGHTA and CDR2 FQGNSA. The V and J ends lost 2 bases and 2 bases, in that order; junction bases with no gene match: 14. CDR3 amino acids: CASSLFRVKTGPNTEAFF. The CDR3 DNA reads TGTGCCAGCAGCTTATTTCGGGTCAAGACAGGGCCAAACACTGAAGCTTTCTTT.

This clonotype showed up many times. The chain recombines TRBV12-3 or TRBV12-4 with TRBJ1-5; D uncertain. The CDR3 covers 16 residues. V lost 5 bases and J lost 11, with 25 bases in between. The CDR3 sequence is CASSPERGSGSLAQHF. The CDR3 bases are TGTGCCAGCAGTCCTGAGCGGGGTAGTGGATCATTGGCCCAGCATTTT.

This clonotype came up many times. The chain recombines TRBV4-2 with TRBJ2-7; perhaps TRBD1 as D (5 bases). V was trimmed by 0 bases and J by 3 bases, leaving 12 bases between them. The CDR3 length is 15 residues. Germline lookup yields CDR1 LGHNA and CDR2 YNFKEQ. The chain's CDR3 is CASSQDWSQGYEQYF. CDR3 sequence (DNA): TGTGCCAGCAGCCAAGACTGGAGCCAGGGCTACGAGCAGTACTTC.